These T cell receptor beta chains were read from a single sample in a study of T-cell memory formation after mild COVID-19. One entry per CDR3 protein results from TCRdb running MiXCR on the 5' RACE reads. The data show about 190,000 distinct CDR3 sequences, 15% to 20% seen once. Sequenced material: PBMCs or a T cell subset sorted from them (not recorded which). Every receptor here comes from an adult woman who had mild COVID-19 (a few samples of this study predate the infection). Cell type and time point are not known. Both conserved end residues are part of each CDR3. The order of the fields is clone size, V gene, D gene, J gene, CDR3 protein, CDR3 DNA. The D gene is left open where the match is weak. Where a row states a size, it is once, few, many or the class of an expanded clone; other rows omit it.

>few|TRBV18|NA|TRBJ2-3
CASSPTTVFLDKGYTDTQYF
TGTGCCAGCTCACCTACAACCGTATTTTTGGACAAGGGCTACACAGATACGCAGTATTTT
>NA|TRBV27|NA|TRBJ1-5
CASSIGTSYGARNQPQHF
TGTGCCAGCAGCATAGGGACATCCTATGGGGCCCGCAATCAGCCCCAGCATTTT
>few|TRBV12-3/TRBV12-4|NA|TRBJ2-7
CASSHPRGEQYF
TGTGCCAGCAGCCACCCACGGGGCGAGCAGTACTTC
>few|TRBV12-3/TRBV12-4|NA|TRBJ2-3
CASSRTPGHTQYF
TGTGCCAGCAGCAGGACCCCCGGACATACGCAGTATTTT
>NA|TRBV5-1|TRBD2|TRBJ2-3
CASSPLAGSTDTQYF
TGCGCCAGCAGCCCTTTAGCGGGGAGCACAGATACGCAGTATTTT
>few|TRBV6-1|NA|TRBJ1-1
CASSMTLVTEAFF
TGTGCCAGCAGCATGACTCTGGTCACTGAAGCTTTCTTT
>NA|TRBV12-3/TRBV12-4|TRBD1|TRBJ2-1
CASSFGQGGNEQFF
TGTGCCAGCAGCTTCGGACAGGGGGGCAATGAGCAGTTCTTC
>few|TRBV2|NA|TRBJ1-5
CASKNQDSSNQPQHF
TGTGCCAGCAAGAATCAGGACTCCTCCAATCAGCCCCAGCATTTT
>NA|TRBV5-1|TRBD2|TRBJ2-3
CASSLLATTSGVTDTQYF
TGCGCCAGCAGCCTACTCGCCACGACTAGCGGGGTTACAGATACGCAGTATTTT
>NA|TRBV30|TRBD2|TRBJ2-5
CAWSPLSPPGAGGPWETQYF
TGTGCCTGGAGCCCACTCAGCCCTCCTGGGGCGGGAGGGCCATGGGAGACCCAGTACTTC
>few|TRBV7-2|TRBD2|TRBJ2-5
CASSPGLSGTETQYF
TGTGCCAGCAGCCCCGGACTGAGCGGGACAGAGACCCAGTACTTC
>NA|TRBV19|NA|TRBJ2-3
CASSIASSTDTQYF
TGTGCCAGTAGTATAGCTTCTAGCACAGATACGCAGTATTTT
>few|TRBV13|NA|TRBJ2-1
CASTSGNEQFF
TGTGCCAGCACCTCGGGAAATGAGCAGTTCTTC
>few|TRBV6-5|TRBD1|TRBJ1-2
CASTDRETYGYTF
TGTGCCAGCACCGACAGGGAGACCTATGGCTACACCTTC
>few|TRBV6-5|NA|TRBJ1-2
CASTYGQGRAYGYTF
TGTGCCAGCACCTACGGGCAGGGACGGGCCTATGGCTACACCTTC
>few|TRBV5-1|NA|TRBJ1-1
CASTPHLLRGTYTEAFF
TGCGCCAGCACCCCCCACCTGCTGCGGGGGACGTACACTGAAGCTTTCTTT
>NA|TRBV5-1|NA|TRBJ2-6
CASSLGQEANVLTF
TGCGCCAGCAGCTTGGGACAAGAGGCCAACGTCCTGACTTTC
>few|TRBV7-3|NA|TRBJ2-1
CASSPGQIYNEQFF
TGTGCCAGCAGCCCCGGACAGATATACAATGAGCAGTTCTTC
>few|TRBV6-5|TRBD1|TRBJ1-6
CASSFRRDRGSYNSPLHF
TGTGCCAGCAGTTTCAGACGGGACAGGGGGTCCTATAATTCACCCCTCCACTTT
>NA|TRBV12-3/TRBV12-4|NA|TRBJ2-1
CASSHLGDTYNEQFF
TGTGCCAGCAGTCATCTCGGGGACACCTACAATGAGCAGTTCTTC
>many|TRBV4-3|NA|TRBJ2-3
CASSQARGRASTDTQYF
TGCGCCAGCAGCCAGGCGCGAGGGCGGGCTAGCACAGATACGCAGTATTTT
>NA|TRBV6-1|NA|TRBJ1-2
CASNPTGNYGYTF
TGTGCCAGCAATCCAACAGGGAACTATGGCTACACCTTC
>NA|TRBV7-9|NA|TRBJ1-2
CASSSLYPGCTF
TGTGCCAGCAGCTCACTTTACCCTGGCTGCACCTTC
>few|TRBV2|NA|TRBJ2-3
CASSVSRASTDTQYF
TGTGCCAGCAGTGTGAGCCGTGCTAGCACAGATACGCAGTATTTT
>NA|TRBV4-3|TRBD2|TRBJ2-7
CASSQESGGRGEQYF
TGCGCCAGCAGCCAAGAATCCGGCGGGAGAGGCGAGCAGTACTTC
>few|TRBV15|TRBD2|TRBJ2-5
CATSRDRGTTETQYF
TGTGCCACCAGCAGAGATAGAGGGACTACTGAGACCCAGTACTTC
>few|TRBV9|NA|TRBJ1-2
CASSVAGSSANYGYTF
TGTGCCAGCAGCGTAGCTGGGTCCTCGGCTAACTATGGCTACACCTTC
>NA|TRBV5-1|NA|TRBJ1-2
CASSLGSGTSEGYTF
TGCGCCAGCAGCTTGGGATCCGGGACCTCGGAGGGCTACACCTTC
>NA|TRBV10-3|NA|TRBJ2-4
CAISNIAKNIQYF
TGTGCCATCAGTAATATAGCCAAAAACATTCAGTACTTC
>few|TRBV7-9|TRBD2|TRBJ2-7
CASSTPGLACYF
TGTGCCAGCAGCACCCCCGGACTAGCGTGTTACTTC
>NA|TRBV3-1|NA|TRBJ1-5
CASSPRPNNQPQHF
TGTGCCAGCAGCCCGCGACCCAACAATCAGCCCCAGCATTTT
>many|TRBV6-6|NA|TRBJ2-5
CASRVGAGKETQYF
TGTGCCAGCAGGGTCGGGGCAGGGAAGGAGACCCAGTACTTC
>NA|TRBV5-1|NA|TRBJ1-6
CASSLVSGDNSPLHF
TGCGCCAGCAGCTTGGTTTCAGGGGACAATTCACCCCTCCACTTT
>few|TRBV5-1|TRBD1|TRBJ2-5
CASTERGPKETQYF
TGCGCCAGCACAGAGAGGGGGCCAAAAGAGACCCAGTACTTC
>few|TRBV6-6|TRBD1|TRBJ2-6
CASSYNPVRDRDPSGANVLTF
TGTGCCAGCAGTTACAACCCGGTCCGGGACAGGGACCCCTCTGGGGCCAACGTCCTGACTTTC
>NA|TRBV4-1|TRBD2|TRBJ2-5
CASSQDRAGGIQETQYF
TGCGCCAGCAGCCAAGATAGAGCGGGGGGAATTCAAGAGACCCAGTACTTC
>NA|TRBV6-4|TRBD2|TRBJ2-1
CASSASGRMGEQFF
TGTGCCAGCAGTGCCAGCGGGAGGATGGGGGAGCAGTTCTTC
>NA|TRBV3-1|TRBD1|TRBJ1-1
CASSPRQGKDTEAFF
TGTGCCAGCAGCCCTCGACAGGGGAAAGACACTGAAGCTTTCTTT
>NA|TRBV5-5|NA|TRBJ1-4
CASSLFVVGPLFF
TGTGCCAGCAGCTTGTTCGTGGTCGGACCACTGTTTTTT
>NA|TRBV5-1|NA|TRBJ2-7
CASSSVDLGAYEQYF
TGCGCCAGCAGCTCCGTGGACTTGGGCGCCTACGAGCAGTACTTC
>NA|TRBV3-1|TRBD2|TRBJ2-5
CASSRAGGPSVETQYF
TGTGCCAGCAGCCGCGCGGGGGGGCCGTCGGTAGAGACCCAGTACTTC
>NA|TRBV3-1|NA|TRBJ1-2
CASSQDLRRGYTF
TGTGCCAGCAGCCAAGATCTCCGGAGGGGCTACACCTTC
>many|TRBV7-8|NA|TRBJ1-4
CASSLGGGGNEKLFF
TGTGCCAGCAGCTTAGGAGGGGGGGGTAATGAAAAACTGTTTTTT
>NA|TRBV6-2/TRBV6-3|TRBD1|TRBJ1-2
CASSSTGKGTF
TGTGCCAGCAGTTCGACAGGGAAGGGCACCTTC
>NA|TRBV7-2|NA|TRBJ2-7
CASSLAERSKGEQYF
TGTGCCAGCAGCTTAGCCGAGCGGTCAAAGGGCGAGCAGTACTTC
>many|TRBV7-2|NA|TRBJ2-5
CASSLARGSRYQETQYF
TGTGCCAGCAGCTTAGCTCGGGGGAGCCGGTACCAAGAGACCCAGTACTTC
>NA|TRBV29-1|TRBD1|TRBJ1-1
CSVQMGQGWTEAFF
TGCAGCGTCCAAATGGGACAGGGCTGGACTGAAGCTTTCTTT